A selection of T cell receptor beta chains follows, all from one sample in a study of blood T cell repertoires in COVID-19. Data came from immunoSEQ multiplex PCR; TCRdb stores just in-frame clones and leaves some out. The table has hundreds of thousands of clones, approximately 84% seen once. The sequenced sample was PBMCs or T cells enriched from blood (not recorded which). All receptors come from a man between 35 and 55 years old who had recovered from COVID-19. Both conserved end residues are part of each CDR3. The D gene is left open where the match is weak. Expanded clones are given a class, and other clones once, few, many or no size at all.

CDR3 protein	CDR3 DNA	clone size	D gene	J gene	V gene
CAFTLGNTIYF	TGTGCCTTTACCCTCGGGAACACCATATATTTT	.	.	TRBJ1-3	TRBV30
CASSLTGYDEAFF	TGTGCCAGCTCACTGACAGGGTATGATGAAGCTTTCTTT	.	TRBD1	TRBJ1-1	TRBV18
CASSNGRGGSGNTIYF	TGTGCCAGTAGTAATGGACGAGGAGGCTCTGGAAACACCATATATTTT	.	.	TRBJ1-3	TRBV19
CASSSSRSTGAKVNEKLFF	TGTGCCAGCAGCTCCTCCCGGTCCACAGGGGCAAAAGTAAATGAAAAACTGTTTTTT	few	TRBD1	TRBJ1-4	TRBV7-6
CATSSGVTNEKLFF	TGTGCCACCTCGTCCGGGGTGACTAATGAAAAACTGTTTTTT	.	.	TRBJ1-4	TRBV15
CASSPVLEGRTEAFF	TGTGCCAGCAGCCCTGTACTGGAGGGCCGCACTGAAGCTTTCTTT	once	.	TRBJ1-1	TRBV7-3
CASSPGDSQETQYF	TGCGCCAGCAGCCCCGGGGACAGCCAAGAGACCCAGTACTTC	.	TRBD1	TRBJ2-5	TRBV5-1
CASRPKSAGLGGELFF	TGTGCCAGCAGACCTAAGTCTGCGGGATTGGGCGGGGAGCTGTTTTTT	.	.	TRBJ2-2	TRBV27
CASSTTPGQPQHF	TGTGCCAGCAGCACAACCCCGGGTCAGCCCCAGCATTTT	few	.	TRBJ1-5	TRBV7-3
CASSTGLSGTEAFF	TGTGCCAGCAGTACGGGTTTAAGCGGCACTGAAGCTTTCTTT	few	.	TRBJ1-1	TRBV28
CSVGQGAFETQYF	TGCAGCGTTGGACAGGGGGCTTTTGAGACCCAGTACTTC	.	TRBD1	TRBJ2-5	TRBV29-1
CASSFPRTSGNTGELFF	TGTGCCAGCAGTTTCCCCAGGACTAGCGGGAACACCGGGGAGCTGTTTTTT	.	TRBD2	TRBJ2-2	TRBV27
CASSPPGTSGLYNEQFF	TGTGCCAGCAGCCCTCCAGGGACTAGCGGCCTATACAATGAGCAGTTCTTC	.	TRBD2	TRBJ2-1	TRBV5-4
CASQGQGLSYEQYF	TGTGCCAGCCAAGGACAGGGGCTATCCTACGAGCAGTACTTC	.	TRBD1	TRBJ2-7	TRBV5-6
CASSYLENSETQYF	TGTGCCAGCAGCTATCTGGAGAACTCTGAGACCCAGTACTTC	.	.	TRBJ2-5	TRBV7-6
CASSLARGSNTGELFF	TGTGCCAGCAGCTTAGCCAGGGGGAGTAACACCGGGGAGCTGTTTTTT	.	TRBD1	TRBJ2-2	TRBV7-8
CASSHREDSNQPQHF	TGCGCCAGCAGCCACAGGGAGGATAGCAATCAGCCCCAGCATTTT	.	.	TRBJ1-5	TRBV4-1
CASSSRSFQRDYGYTF	TGTGCCAGCAGCTCAAGGTCTTTCCAGAGGGATTATGGCTACACCTTC	once	.	TRBJ1-2	TRBV5-5
CASSPGGRTDNTGELFF	TGTGCCAGCTCGCCCGGGGGGCGTACCGATAACACCGGGGAGCTGTTTTTT	few	.	TRBJ2-2	TRBV18
CASNAQGAPSEGYTF	TGTGCCAGCAACGCCCAGGGGGCCCCGTCTGAGGGCTACACCTTC	.	TRBD1	TRBJ1-2	TRBV28
CASSFLAGGAGDTQYF	TGTGCCAGCAGCTTCCTAGCGGGGGGGGCTGGAGATACGCAGTATTTT	few	TRBD2	TRBJ2-3	TRBV9
CASSPGTSGALQTQYF	TGTGCCAGCAGCCCCGGGACTAGCGGGGCGCTTCAGACCCAGTACTTC	.	TRBD2	TRBJ2-5	TRBV13
CSVEPQGAGYNEQFF	TGCAGCGTTGAACCACAGGGGGCGGGGTACAATGAGCAGTTCTTC	once	TRBD1	TRBJ2-1	TRBV29-1
CASYGTGGDETQYF	TGCGCCAGCTATGGGACAGGGGGCGACGAGACCCAGTACTTC	.	TRBD1	TRBJ2-5	TRBV5-1
CASSQAVTGGYEQYF	TGCGCCAGCAGCCAAGCCGTGACAGGGGGCTACGAGCAGTACTTC	.	TRBD1	TRBJ2-7	TRBV4-3
CASSSGQDQDTQYF	TGTGCCAGCAGCTCAGGCCAAGACCAGGATACGCAGTATTTT	.	.	TRBJ2-3	TRBV7-9
CASRDRGYNEKLFF	TGTGCCAGCAGGGACAGGGGCTATAATGAAAAACTGTTTTTT	.	TRBD1	TRBJ1-4	TRBV2
CATSRDRANEQYF	TGTGCCACCAGCAGAGACAGGGCGAACGAGCAGTACTTC	.	.	TRBJ2-7	TRBV15
CASSPDNSYEQYF	TGCGCCAGCAGCCCGGACAACTCCTACGAGCAGTACTTC	.	.	TRBJ2-7	TRBV5-1
CAISELKGSMYEQYF	TGTGCCATCAGTGAGTTGAAAGGGAGTATGTACGAGCAGTACTTC	once	.	TRBJ2-7	TRBV10-3
CASSFNGGGPTDTQYF	TGTGCCAGCTCCTTTAATGGCGGGGGGCCCACAGATACGCAGTATTTT	.	TRBD2	TRBJ2-3	TRBV18
CASSVEWITGGELFF	TGTGCCAGCAGTGTAGAGTGGATAACAGGCGGGGAGCTGTTTTTT	.	.	TRBJ2-2	TRBV6-4
CASSTPGHLAKNIQYF	TGTGCCAGCAGCACCCCGGGACACCTAGCCAAAAACATTCAGTACTTC	.	.	TRBJ2-4	TRBV11-2
CASSPTTGNNSPLHF	TGTGCCAGTAGTCCAACCACAGGGAATAATTCACCCCTCCACTTT	.	.	TRBJ1-6	TRBV19
CASSRVGGALNQPQHF	TGTGCCAGTAGTAGGGTGGGAGGAGCGCTGAATCAGCCCCAGCATTTT	.	.	TRBJ1-5	TRBV19
CASSQTGLAGSTDTQYF	TGTGCCAGCAGCCAGACGGGACTAGCGGGGAGCACAGATACGCAGTATTTT	.	TRBD2	TRBJ2-3	TRBV3-1/TRBV3-2
CASNIGTSGSYEQYF	TGTGCCAGTAACATAGGGACTAGCGGCTCCTACGAGCAGTACTTC	.	TRBD2	TRBJ2-7	TRBV19
CASSLDRGAYGYTF	TGTGCCAGCAGTTTAGACAGGGGGGCCTATGGCTACACCTTC	.	TRBD1	TRBJ1-2	TRBV27
CASSPGQGGGYTF	TGTGCCAGCAGCCCAGGACAGGGTGGCGGCTACACCTTC	.	TRBD1	TRBJ1-2	TRBV27
CASSLGEGMNTEAFF	TGTGCCAGCAGCTTGGGGGAGGGGATGAACACTGAAGCTTTCTTT	.	.	TRBJ1-1	TRBV7-3
CSASAGQGTYEQYF	TGCAGTGCTAGTGCGGGACAGGGCACATACGAGCAGTACTTC	.	TRBD1	TRBJ2-7	TRBV20-1
CATTRQGGSQPQHF	TGTGCCACAACTCGGCAGGGAGGTAGTCAGCCCCAGCATTTT	.	.	TRBJ1-5	TRBV28
CASSLPEFYGYTF	TGTGCCAGCAGCTTACCGGAGTTCTATGGCTACACCTTC	.	.	TRBJ1-2	TRBV11-2
CASSIGDRGVLGDFYNEQFF	TGTGCCAGTAGTATAGGGGACAGGGGAGTTTTGGGCGACTTCTACAATGAGCAGTTCTTC	.	TRBD1	TRBJ2-1	TRBV19
CASSFQTGVGEKLFF	TGTGCCAGCAGCTTCCAGACAGGGGTTGGGGAAAAACTGTTTTTT	.	TRBD1	TRBJ1-4	TRBV3-1/TRBV3-2